The T cell receptor (beta chain) under discussion was sequenced for a study of blood T cell repertoires in COVID-19. Study at large: COVID-19 samples, acute and convalescent, were from the United States, Italy and Spain. Sources were T cells, B-cell-depleted T cells, or PBMCs; the material itself was cDNA or gDNA.

In the source study's methods: Nucleated cell counts were estimated from reference gene primer amplification. TCRdb keeps only in-frame clones here, not all; method: immunoSEQ multiplex PCR. The V and J calls and the clone size are those of that table, but D and trimming were determined from the DNA. Here the sample spans about 83,000 clones, approximately 81% being singletons. The CDR3 has 14 residues. Germline assignment: CDR1 MNHNY and CDR2 SVGAGI (reference sequence). V lost 7 bases and J lost 2, with 13 bases in between. The rearrangement uses TRBV6-6 and TRBJ2-3, with D perhaps TRBD1 (5 bases). The sequenced sample consisted of peripheral blood. This TCR was recovered from a woman older than 75 with acute or convalescent COVID-19. The CDR3 protein is CASNQGVLTDTQYF. The CDR3 DNA sequence: TGTGCCAGCAATCAAGGGGTCCTCACAGATACGCAGTATTTT.